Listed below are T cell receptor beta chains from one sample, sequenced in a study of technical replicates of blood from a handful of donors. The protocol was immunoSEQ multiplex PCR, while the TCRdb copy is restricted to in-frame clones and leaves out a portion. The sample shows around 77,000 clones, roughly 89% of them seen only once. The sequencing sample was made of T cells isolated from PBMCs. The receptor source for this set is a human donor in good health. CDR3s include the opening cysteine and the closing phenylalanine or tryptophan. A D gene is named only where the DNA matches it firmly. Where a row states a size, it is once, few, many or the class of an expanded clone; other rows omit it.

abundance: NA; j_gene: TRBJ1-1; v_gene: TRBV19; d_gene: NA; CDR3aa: CASSTPQGMKSLVSEAFF; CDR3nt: TGTGCCAGTAGTACACCACAGGGTATGAAAAGTTTGGTTTCTGAAGCTTTCTTT
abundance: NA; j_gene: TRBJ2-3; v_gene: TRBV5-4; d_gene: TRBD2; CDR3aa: CSASGSRPDTQYF; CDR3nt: TGCAGTGCTAGCGGGAGTAGGCCAGATACGCAGTATTTT
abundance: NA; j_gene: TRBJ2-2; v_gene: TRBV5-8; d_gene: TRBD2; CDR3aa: CASSFVVAGGTGELFF; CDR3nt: TGTGCCAGCAGCTTTGTAGTAGCGGGAGGAACCGGGGAGCTGTTTTTT
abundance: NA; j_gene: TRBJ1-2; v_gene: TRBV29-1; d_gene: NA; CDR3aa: CSVADGIRHGYTF; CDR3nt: TGCAGCGTTGCGGACGGGATTCGACATGGCTACACCTTC
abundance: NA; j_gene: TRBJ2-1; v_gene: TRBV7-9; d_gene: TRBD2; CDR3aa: CASSTVTSGLNEQFF; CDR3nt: TGTGCCAGCAGCACCGTGACTAGCGGGCTAAATGAGCAGTTCTTC
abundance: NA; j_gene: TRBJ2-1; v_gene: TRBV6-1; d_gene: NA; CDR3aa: CASSDDRELNEQFF; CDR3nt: TGTGCCAGCAGTGACGACCGGGAGCTGAATGAGCAGTTCTTC
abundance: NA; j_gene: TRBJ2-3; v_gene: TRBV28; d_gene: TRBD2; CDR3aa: CASGGIVAGGTDTQYF; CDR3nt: TGTGCCAGCGGGGGTATCGTAGCGGGAGGCACAGATACGCAGTATTTT
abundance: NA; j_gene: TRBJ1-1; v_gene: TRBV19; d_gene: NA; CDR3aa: CASSIKGHTEAFF; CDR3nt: TGTGCCAGTAGTATTAAGGGGCACACTGAAGCTTTCTTT
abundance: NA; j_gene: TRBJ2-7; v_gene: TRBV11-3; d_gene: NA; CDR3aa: CASSRGYYEQYF; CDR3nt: TGTGCCAGCAGCCGGGGTTACTACGAGCAGTACTTC
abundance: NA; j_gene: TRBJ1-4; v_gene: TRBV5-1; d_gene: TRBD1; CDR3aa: CASSMGTGLYEKLFF; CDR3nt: TGCGCCAGCAGCATGGGGACAGGGTTATATGAAAAACTGTTTTTT
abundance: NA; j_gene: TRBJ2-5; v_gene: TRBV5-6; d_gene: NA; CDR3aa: CASSFGTPSPMGTQYF; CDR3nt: TGTGCCAGCAGCTTCGGGACTCCCTCACCCATGGGGACCCAGTACTTC
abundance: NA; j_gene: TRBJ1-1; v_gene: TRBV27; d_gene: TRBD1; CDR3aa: CASSLGGQGLMGTEAFF; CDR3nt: TGTGCCAGCAGTTTAGGAGGACAGGGGCTAATGGGGACTGAAGCTTTCTTT
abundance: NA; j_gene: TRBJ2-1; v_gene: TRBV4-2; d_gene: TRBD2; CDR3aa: CASSQEGPSLAGLYNEQFF; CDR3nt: TGTGCCAGCAGCCAAGAAGGGCCTTCACTAGCGGGATTATACAATGAGCAGTTCTTC
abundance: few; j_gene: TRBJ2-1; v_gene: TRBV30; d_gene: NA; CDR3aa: CAWNGVGVEQFF; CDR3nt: TGTGCCTGGAATGGAGTGGGAGTTGAGCAGTTCTTC
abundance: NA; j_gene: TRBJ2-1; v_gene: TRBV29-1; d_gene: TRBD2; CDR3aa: CSVALGTSGSNEQFF; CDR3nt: TGCAGCGTTGCTTTAGGGACTAGCGGGAGCAATGAGCAGTTCTTC
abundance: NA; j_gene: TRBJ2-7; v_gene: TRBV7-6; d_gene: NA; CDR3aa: CASSLLTTQSNEQYF; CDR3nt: TGTGCCAGCAGCTTACTTACAACCCAAAGTAACGAGCAGTACTTC
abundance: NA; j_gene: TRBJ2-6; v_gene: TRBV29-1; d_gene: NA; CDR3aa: CSVLTAAGANVLTF; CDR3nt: TGCAGCGTTTTAACAGCGGCTGGGGCCAACGTCCTGACTTTC
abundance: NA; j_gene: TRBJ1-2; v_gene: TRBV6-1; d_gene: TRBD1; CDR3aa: CASSEVGTGRIYGYTF; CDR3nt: TGTGCCAGCAGTGAAGTTGGGACAGGAAGGATCTATGGCTACACCTTC
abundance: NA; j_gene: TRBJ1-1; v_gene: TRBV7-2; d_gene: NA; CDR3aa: CASSLAPGQMNTEAFF; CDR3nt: TGTGCCAGCAGCTTAGCGCCTGGACAGATGAACACTGAAGCTTTCTTT
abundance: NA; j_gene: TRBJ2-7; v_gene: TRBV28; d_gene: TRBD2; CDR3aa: CASSPSGRVSYEQYF; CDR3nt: TGTGCCAGCAGCCCTAGCGGGAGGGTCTCCTACGAGCAGTACTTC
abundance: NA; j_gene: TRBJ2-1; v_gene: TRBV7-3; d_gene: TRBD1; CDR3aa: CASSLQGAREQFF; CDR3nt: TGTGCCAGCAGCTTACAGGGGGCTCGGGAGCAGTTCTTC
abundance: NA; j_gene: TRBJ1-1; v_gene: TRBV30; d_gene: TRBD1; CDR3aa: CAWSWTGDTEAFF; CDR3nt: TGTGCCTGGAGCTGGACAGGGGATACTGAAGCTTTCTTT
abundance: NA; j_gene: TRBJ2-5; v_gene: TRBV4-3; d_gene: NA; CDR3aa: CASSQVARSGETQYF; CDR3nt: TGCGCCAGCAGCCAAGTTGCTAGATCCGGTGAGACCCAGTACTTC
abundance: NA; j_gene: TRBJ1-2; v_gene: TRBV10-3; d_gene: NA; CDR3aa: CAISRGGLGDYGYTF; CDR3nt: TGTGCCATCAGTCGGGGGGGGCTAGGCGACTATGGCTACACCTTC
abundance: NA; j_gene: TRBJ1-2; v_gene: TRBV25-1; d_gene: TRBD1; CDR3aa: CASSAPDRIYGYTF; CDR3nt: TGTGCCAGCAGCGCCCCGGACAGGATCTATGGCTACACCTTC
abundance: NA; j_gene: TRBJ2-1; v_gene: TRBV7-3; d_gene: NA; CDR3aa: CASSHLVGGYNEQFF; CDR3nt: TGTGCCAGCAGTCACTTAGTGGGGGGATACAATGAGCAGTTCTTC
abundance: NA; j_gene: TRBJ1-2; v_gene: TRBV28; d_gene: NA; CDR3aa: CASSLFLTVINYGYTF; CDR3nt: TGTGCCAGCAGTTTATTCCTGACAGTTATTAACTATGGCTACACCTTC
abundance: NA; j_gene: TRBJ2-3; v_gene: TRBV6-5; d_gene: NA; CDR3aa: CASSPTLASDTQYF; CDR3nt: TGTGCCAGCAGCCCTACCCTAGCGAGCGATACGCAGTATTTT
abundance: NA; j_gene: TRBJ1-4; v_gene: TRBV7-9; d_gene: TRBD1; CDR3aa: CASSSGQGGEKLFF; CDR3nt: TGTGCCAGCAGTTCTGGACAGGGGGGAGAAAAACTGTTTTTT
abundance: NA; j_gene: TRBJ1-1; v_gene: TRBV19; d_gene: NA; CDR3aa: CASSIRWGEEAFF; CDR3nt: TGTGCCAGTAGTATACGGTGGGGGGAAGAGGCTTTCTTT
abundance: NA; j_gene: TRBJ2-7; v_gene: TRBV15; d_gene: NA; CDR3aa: CATSRDSPESSYEQYF; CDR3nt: TGTGCCACCAGCAGAGATTCCCCAGAAAGCTCCTACGAGCAGTACTTC
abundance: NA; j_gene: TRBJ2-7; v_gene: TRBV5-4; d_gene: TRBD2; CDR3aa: CASRRMGGRSAGQYF; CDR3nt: TGTGCCAGCAGACGGATGGGCGGGAGGTCTGCAGGGCAGTACTTC
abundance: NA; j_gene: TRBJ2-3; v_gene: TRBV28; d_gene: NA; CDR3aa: CASSFHNTDTQYF; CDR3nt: TGTGCCAGCAGTTTCCACAACACAGATACGCAGTATTTT
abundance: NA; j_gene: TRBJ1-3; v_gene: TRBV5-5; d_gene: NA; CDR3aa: CASSLENRKGVDTIYF; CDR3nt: TGTGCCAGCAGCTTGGAAAACAGGAAGGGGGTGGACACCATATATTTT
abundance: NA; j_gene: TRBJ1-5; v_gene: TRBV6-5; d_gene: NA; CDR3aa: CASSSMRYQPQHF; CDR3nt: TGTGCCAGCAGTAGTATGAGATACCAGCCCCAGCATTTT
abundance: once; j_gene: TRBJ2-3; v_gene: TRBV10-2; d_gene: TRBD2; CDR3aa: CASLEPGGTQYF; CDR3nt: TGCGCCAGCTTGGAGCCGGGGGGTACGCAGTATTTT
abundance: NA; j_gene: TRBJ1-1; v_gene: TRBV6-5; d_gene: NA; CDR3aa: CASLGDSTEAFF; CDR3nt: TGTGCCAGCCTGGGCGATAGCACTGAAGCTTTCTTT
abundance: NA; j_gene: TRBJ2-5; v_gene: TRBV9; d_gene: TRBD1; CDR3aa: CASSAGTGQETQYF; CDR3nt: TGTGCCAGCAGCGCGGGGACAGGGCAAGAGACCCAGTACTTC
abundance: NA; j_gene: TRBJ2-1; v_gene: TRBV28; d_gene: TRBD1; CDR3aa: CANRDSRASNEQFF; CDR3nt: TGTGCCAACAGGGACAGCCGCGCCAGCAATGAGCAGTTCTTC
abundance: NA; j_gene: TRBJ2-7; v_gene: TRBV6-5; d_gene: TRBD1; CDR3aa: CASSHSPGTVTYEQYF; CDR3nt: TGTGCCAGCAGTCACTCCCCCGGGACAGTAACCTACGAGCAGTACTTC
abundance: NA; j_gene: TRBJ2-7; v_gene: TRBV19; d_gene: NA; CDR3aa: CASSSDYSNEQYF; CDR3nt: TGTGCCAGTAGCTCCGACTATAGTAACGAGCAGTACTTC
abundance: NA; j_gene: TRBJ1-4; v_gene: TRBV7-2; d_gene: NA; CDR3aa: CASSLGLPNEKLFF; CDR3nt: TGTGCCAGCAGCTTAGGGCTTCCTAATGAAAAACTGTTTTTT
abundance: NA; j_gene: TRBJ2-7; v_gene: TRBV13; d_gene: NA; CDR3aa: CASSHTEAGLSSYEQYF; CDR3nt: TGTGCCAGCAGCCATACCGAGGCAGGGCTCTCCTCCTACGAGCAGTACTTC
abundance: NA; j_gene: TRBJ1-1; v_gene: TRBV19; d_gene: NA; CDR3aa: CASSIGARPSNTEAFF; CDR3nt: TGTGCCAGTAGTATAGGTGCCAGGCCTTCGAACACTGAAGCTTTCTTT
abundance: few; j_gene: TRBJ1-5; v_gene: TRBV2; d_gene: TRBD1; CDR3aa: CASSNDRGYNQPQHF; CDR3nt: TGTGCCAGCAGCAACGACAGGGGTTACAATCAGCCCCAGCATTTT
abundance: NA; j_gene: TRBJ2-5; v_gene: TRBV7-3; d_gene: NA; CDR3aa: CASSAGEETQYF; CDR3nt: TGTGCCAGCAGCGCAGGGGAAGAGACCCAGTACTTC
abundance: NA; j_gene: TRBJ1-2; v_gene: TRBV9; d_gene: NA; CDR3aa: CASSPDRFYDGYTF; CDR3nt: TGTGCCAGCAGCCCTGACAGGTTCTACGATGGCTACACCTTC
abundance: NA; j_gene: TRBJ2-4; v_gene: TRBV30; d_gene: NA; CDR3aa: CAWTQGRRNIQYF; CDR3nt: TGTGCCTGGACCCAGGGGCGGCGAAACATTCAGTACTTC
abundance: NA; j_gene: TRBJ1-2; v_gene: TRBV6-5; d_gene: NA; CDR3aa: CASSYGRKDYGYTF; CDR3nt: TGTGCCAGCAGTTACGGCAGGAAGGACTATGGCTACACCTTC
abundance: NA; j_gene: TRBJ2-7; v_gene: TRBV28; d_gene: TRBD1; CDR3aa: CASSAQGAGYEQYF; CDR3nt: TGTGCCAGCAGTGCACAGGGGGCGGGGTACGAGCAGTACTTC
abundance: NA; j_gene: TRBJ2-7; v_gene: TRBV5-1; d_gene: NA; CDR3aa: CASSLWGLLKEQYF; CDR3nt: TGCGCCAGCAGCTTATGGGGACTCTTAAAAGAGCAGTACTTC
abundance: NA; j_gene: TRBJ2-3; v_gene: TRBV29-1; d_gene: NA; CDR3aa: CSVDTYSTDTQYF; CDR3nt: TGCAGCGTTGACACATATAGCACAGATACGCAGTATTTT
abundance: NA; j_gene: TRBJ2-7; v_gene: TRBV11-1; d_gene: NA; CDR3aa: CASSLAGHLYEQYF; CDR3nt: TGTGCCAGCAGCTTAGCGGGACACTTATACGAGCAGTACTTC
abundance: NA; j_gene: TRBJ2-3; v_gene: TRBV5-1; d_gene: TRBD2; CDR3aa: CASSLAGGSDTQYF; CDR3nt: TGCGCCAGCAGCCTAGCGGGAGGTTCAGATACGCAGTATTTT
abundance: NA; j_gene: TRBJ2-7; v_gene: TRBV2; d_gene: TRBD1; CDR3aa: CASSERDRRYEQYF; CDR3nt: TGTGCCAGCAGTGAGCGGGACAGGCGTTACGAGCAGTACTTC
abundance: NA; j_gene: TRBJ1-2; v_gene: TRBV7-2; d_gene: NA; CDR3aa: CAWRRSSNYGYTF; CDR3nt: TGTGCCTGGAGACGGTCGTCCAACTATGGCTACACCTTC
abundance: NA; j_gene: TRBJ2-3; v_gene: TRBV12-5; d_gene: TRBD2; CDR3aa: CASGSPILATSTDTQYF; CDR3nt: TGTGCTAGTGGTTCGCCCATACTAGCGACTAGCACAGATACGCAGTATTTT
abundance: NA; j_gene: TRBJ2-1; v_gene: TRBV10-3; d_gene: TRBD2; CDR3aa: CAISDIAGHEQFF; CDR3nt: TGTGCCATCAGTGACATAGCGGGACATGAGCAGTTCTTC
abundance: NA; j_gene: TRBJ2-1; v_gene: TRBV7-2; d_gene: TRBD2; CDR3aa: CASSLDREGSYNEQFF; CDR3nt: TGTGCCAGCAGCTTAGACCGGGAGGGGTCCTACAATGAGCAGTTCTTC